The 22 T cell receptor beta chains presented below share a single source sample, sequenced in a study of blood T cell repertoires in COVID-19. The protocol was immunoSEQ multiplex PCR, while the TCRdb copy is restricted to in-frame clones and leaves out a portion. The table has a few hundred thousand clones, 86% seen once; the top ten hold 3% to 4%. Sequenced input: PBMCs or T cells enriched from blood (not recorded which). Every receptor here comes from a woman aged 40 to 50 with acute COVID-19.

This clone has ten or more counts. The chain couples TRBV27 to TRBJ1-1, with unresolved D. The germline CDR1 and CDR2 sequences are MNHEY and SMNVEV (reference sequence). This CDR3 region has 17 residues. V was cut by 1 base and J by 3 bases, with 18 bases left in between. The CDR3 spells CASSLYGYGVADTEAFF. The DNA for the CDR3 is TGTGCCAGCAGTTTATACGGATACGGGGTGGCTGACACTGAAGCTTTCTTT.

The CDR3 protein is CASKVQVSYNEQFF. CDR3 nucleotides: TGTGCCAGCAAGGTTCAGGTCTCCTACAATGAGCAGTTCTTC. The chain is built from TRBV27 and TRBJ2-1; D ambiguous. Germline CDR1 is MNHEY and CDR2 is SMNVEV (reference sequence). The V end was cut by 7 bases, the J end by 0 bases, with 10 bases between. This CDR3 contains 14 residues.

Comment on this clone: Other DNA sequences within the sample encode an identical CDR3. The chain has TRBV28 and TRBJ1-5; the match to TRBD1 covers 7 bases. J gave up 3 bases and V 6 bases, and 17 bases lay outside the gene matches. Germline V lookup: CDR1 MDHEN, CDR2 SYDVKM. The CDR3 consists of 18 residues. This CDR3 reads CASSLTTSRQGYNQPQHF. The DNA for the CDR3 is TGTGCCAGCAGCCTTACCACCTCTCGACAGGGCTACAATCAGCCCCAGCATTTT.

The chain couples TRBV7-6 to TRBJ2-5, with D maybe TRBD2 (6 bases). V shed 6 bases and J shed 1 base, with 18 bases lying between them. CDR3 length: 16 amino acids. From germline, CDR1 is SGHVS and CDR2 FNYEAQ. CDR3 DNA: TGTGCCAGCAGGAACACCGGGAGAGTCATCCAAGAGACCCAGTACTTC. Translation: CASRNTGRVIQETQYF.

The chain has TRBV6-5 and TRBJ2-2, with 9 bases matching TRBD1. Germline CDR1 and CDR2: MNHEY and SVGAGI. V dropped 4 bases and J dropped 8; count of bases not matched to a gene: 8. The CDR3 totals 15 residues. CDR3: CASSFGTGPGGELFF. As DNA, the CDR3 is TGTGCCAGCAGTTTCGGGACAGGGCCGGGTGGGGAGCTGTTTTTT.

This chain links TRBV9 with TRBJ2-7, with D perhaps matching TRBD2 (7 bases). The V end was cut by 0 bases, the J end by 7 bases, with 11 bases between. CDR3 length: 13 amino acids. The germline V gene has CDR1 SGDLS and CDR2 YYNGEE. CDR3 in DNA: TGTGCCAGCAGCGTAGAAGGGGGACTAGAGCAGTACTTC. Translating gives CASSVEGGLEQYF.

The chain has TRBV7-8 and TRBJ2-3; the D is unclear. Germline V gives CDR1 SGHVS, CDR2 FQNEAQ. Trimming left V 5 bases short and J 10 bases short, with 16 bases between. CDR3 length: 13 residues. CDR3 sequence (DNA): TGTGCCAGCAGCCCCCAAGACCTAGGCTCGCAGTATTTT. Translation: CASSPQDLGSQYF.

The gene calls are TRBV5-5 and TRBJ1-6; TRBD1 might be the D (5 bases). The CDR3 loop spans 14 amino acids. Germline CDR1 is SGHKS and CDR2 is YYEKEE (reference sequence). The V gene lost 1 base and the J gene lost 7 bases, with 9 bases spanning the gap. In nucleotides, the CDR3 is TGTGCCAGCAGCTTGACGGGGGAGAATTCACCCCTCCACTTT. Translated, it gives CASSLTGENSPLHF.

The V call is TRBV5-5, the J call TRBJ2-1; D unresolved. The CDR3 has 17 amino acids. V was pared by 4 bases and J by 0 bases, with 17 bases between. Germline values: CDR1 SGHKS, CDR2 YYEKEE (reference sequence). The CDR3 nucleotides read TGTGCCAGCAGCCTGAACCCGGGTCCCCGCTCCTACAATGAGCAGTTCTTC. Protein: CASSLNPGPRSYNEQFF.

The V call is TRBV7-3, the J call TRBJ2-7; 9 nucleotides match TRBD1. Germline V CDR1 and CDR2: SGHTA, FQGTGA. J lost 6 bases, V lost 6 bases, and 12 bases had no gene match. The CDR3 extends over 15 amino acids. CDR3 loop: CASRFGSGDRAEQYF. DNA for the CDR3: TGTGCCAGCAGGTTTGGATCTGGGGACAGGGCCGAGCAGTACTTC. The entire variable domain, with the rest obtained from reference TRBV7-3 and TRBJ2-7, is as follows: GAGVSQTPSNKVTEKGKYVELRCDPISGHTALYWYRQSLGQGPEFLIYFQGTGAADDSGLPNDRFFAVRPEGSVSTLKIQRTERGDSAVYLCASRFGSGDRAEQYFGPGTRLTVT.

This rearrangement joins TRBV19 to TRBJ1-5; D gene ambiguous. CDR1 is LNHDA, CDR2 SQIVND, per germline (reference sequence). The CDR3 covers 17 residues. Trimming removed 3 bases at V and 5 bases at J, with 20 bases between. CDR3 sequence: CASSILPGRGIDQPQHF. The CDR3 DNA reads as TGTGCCAGTAGTATCCTCCCCGGGAGAGGCATTGATCAGCCCCAGCATTTT.

The table lists this clone with a few counts. This chain links TRBV10-1 with TRBJ2-7; the match to TRBD2 covers 14 bases. The trim removed 3 bases at V and 3 bases at J, leaving 1 base unmatched. The CDR3 is made up of 15 amino acids. Germline V gene data show CDR1 as WNHNN and CDR2 as SYGVQD (reference sequence). CDR3 residues: CASSDGTSGSYEQYF. DNA for the CDR3: TGCGCCAGCAGTGACGGGACTAGCGGGAGCTACGAGCAGTACTTC.

V is TRBV5-8 and J is TRBJ1-2, with D unclear. Germline V lookup: CDR1 SGHTS, CDR2 YDEGEE. Between the trimmed V and J ends, which lost 2 bases and 4 bases, there was a span of 12 bases. The CDR3 runs to 14 residues. This CDR3 is CASSFHAGGYGYTF. The CDR3 nucleotides are TGTGCCAGCAGCTTTCACGCGGGCGGCTATGGCTACACCTTC.

The V call is TRBV4-3, the J call TRBJ1-5; 12 bases align to TRBD1. The J segment lost 6 bases and the V segment lost 1 base, leaving 7 bases of the junction unmatched. The CDR3 has 17 amino acids. The germline gives CDR1 LGHNA, CDR2 YSLEER. The CDR3 loop is CASSQGWGQGATQPQHF. The CDR3 region has the DNA TGCGCCAGCAGCCAAGGCTGGGGACAGGGGGCGACTCAGCCCCAGCATTTT.

V usage is TRBV4-1 and J usage is TRBJ1-2; no reliable D call. V dropped 0 bases and J dropped 0 bases, with 17 bases sitting between them. Germline values: CDR1 MGHRA, CDR2 YSYEKL. The CDR3 spans 18 residues. The CDR3 region is CASSQDTIRLGANYGYTF. CDR3 DNA: TGCGCCAGCAGCCAAGATACAATCCGGCTAGGTGCTAACTATGGCTACACCTTC.

The rearrangement links TRBV25-1 to TRBJ2-1, with a tentative D call TRBD1 (5 bases). Trimming stripped 3 bases from V and 7 bases from J, with 10 bases between. Germline V gene data show CDR1 as MGHDK and CDR2 as SYGVNS. The CDR3 length is 13 residues. CDR3 DNA: TGTGCCAGCAGTGAGTGGGCAGGGAATGAGCAGTTCTTC. It is translated as CASSEWAGNEQFF.

V is TRBV18 and J is TRBJ1-5; 10 nucleotides line up with TRBD1. The CDR3 is 15 amino acids. Germline V gives CDR1 KGHSH, CDR2 LQKENI. After removal of 4 bases from V and 2 bases from J, the junction contained 2 bases not matched to a gene. CDR3 DNA sequence: TGTGCCAGCTCACTCGGGACAGGGGGCAATCAGCCCCAGCATTTT. Protein sequence: CASSLGTGGNQPQHF.

J is TRBJ2-3 and V is TRBV9; no definite D call. The V gene's germline CDR1 is SGDLS and CDR2 YYNGEE. The CDR3 has 14 amino acids. V shed 2 bases and J shed 5 bases, with 12 bases lying between them. CDR3 amino acids: CASSVARLEDTQYF. The CDR3 coding sequence is TGTGCCAGCAGCGTGGCTAGACTCGAAGATACGCAGTATTTT.

The rearrangement links TRBV11-1 to TRBJ2-7; D ambiguous. The CDR3 totals 13 residues. Germline V gene sequence: CDR1 SGHAT, CDR2 FQDESV (reference sequence). V was pared by 3 bases and J by 0 bases, with 6 bases between. Written as DNA, the CDR3 is TGTGCCAGCAGCTTCACTACCTCCTACGAGCAGTACTTC. It yields the protein CASSFTTSYEQYF.

The CDR3 region has the DNA TGTGCCAGCAGTTTAGTCAGGAACACTGAAGCTTTCTTT. Translating it yields CASSLVRNTEAFF. The rearrangement uses TRBV12-3 or TRBV12-4 and TRBJ1-1; D is uncertain. The CDR3 contains 13 residues. The ends were cut back, 1 base at V and 1 base at J, with 4 bases in the middle.

The V call is TRBV5-1, the J call TRBJ2-2; 10 bases fit TRBD2. CDR3 length: 17 amino acids. Germline assignment: CDR1 SGHRS and CDR2 YFSETQ. V was clipped by 4 bases and J by 4 bases; unmatched bases: 10. CDR3 loop: CASSPRASGSSTGELFF. In DNA, the CDR3 is TGCGCCAGCAGCCCCCGGGCTAGCGGGAGTAGCACCGGGGAGCTGTTTTTT.

The chain has TRBV7-2 and TRBJ2-3; no definite D call. Germline values: CDR1 SGHTA, CDR2 FQGNSA. The V and J ends lost 5 bases and 2 bases respectively, with 5 bases between them. The CDR3 consists of 12 residues. The CDR3 region has the DNA TGTGCCAGCAGCCCAATCACAGATACGCAGTATTTT. This encodes CASSPITDTQYF.